The clone carrying this T cell receptor (beta chain) was recorded many times. The antigen is not known. RNA transcripts served as the template for amplifying TCR beta CDR3 regions. HTBI primers were employed in a first-round RT-PCR of the TCR CDR3. One entry per CDR3 protein, called by TCRdb with MiXCR from the multiplex PCR reads. Among around 200,000 distinct CDR3 sequences, about a sixth were seen once, and the ten largest hold just under 45%. This sample was included in a study of T cells in Graves' hyperthyroidism and ophthalmopathy. No ophthalmopathy progression within 18 months constituted stable Graves' hyperthyroidism. CDR1 and CDR2 from the germline V gene are SGHRS and YFSETQ. Trimming cost V 3 bases and J 5 bases, with 9 bases left between them. There are 13 residues in the CDR3. Study results and limitations: Blood also held most thyroid clonotypes expanded beyond 0.001. Separation of ophthalmopathy from stable hyperthyroidism was achieved by a 13 V-J model. Before onset, ophthalmopathy was predicted by the model a median 6.5 months earlier.

The specimen was blood. The TCR comes from a man aged 40-50 years with Graves' hyperthyroidism. The rearrangement joins TRBV5-1 to TRBJ2-1; D is possibly TRBD1 (6 bases). The CDR3 loop is CASSSQGNNEQFF. DNA of the CDR3: TGCGCCAGCAGCTCTCAGGGGAACAATGAGCAGTTCTTC.